This is a list of T cell receptor beta chains from one sample in a study of T-cell reconstitution after alpha-beta-depleted transplantation in children. TCRdb used MiXCR to reprocess the PCR reads, holding one entry per CDR3 protein. The top ten clones hold over 9.5% of a sample with approximately 110,000 distinct CDR3 sequences, around 23% of them seen once. The sample in question was PBMCs, mostly from graft donor cells, obtained 180 days after TCRalphabeta/CD19-depleted stem cell transplant. The receptor source for this set is a male patient aged 2-10 years who had a stem cell transplant for chronic granulomatous disease, so the T cells may come from the graft donor. Each CDR3 is given with its conserved first and last residue. D genes are given only for firm matches. Clone size is not always given. Where it is, it says once, few, many or a class for expanded clones.

length: 15; V: TRBV12-3/TRBV12-4; D: TRBD2; size: few; J: TRBJ2-3; CDR3: CASRRGLAGADTQYF; DNA: TGTGCCAGCAGGAGGGGACTAGCGGGAGCAGATACGCAGTATTTT
length: 14; V: TRBV3-1; D: -; size: -; J: TRBJ2-3; CDR3: CASSQALVADTQYF; DNA: TGTGCCAGCAGCCAAGCATTAGTAGCAGATACGCAGTATTTT
length: 19; V: TRBV4-2; D: TRBD2; size: few; J: TRBJ2-1; CDR3: CASSQAGLGAGELYNEQFF; DNA: TGTGCCAGCAGCCAAGCTGGGTTAGGGGCGGGGGAACTCTACAATGAGCAGTTCTTC
length: 14; V: TRBV10-3; D: TRBD2; size: few; J: TRBJ2-1; CDR3: CAIRGLAGLGEQFF; DNA: TGTGCCATCCGGGGCCTAGCGGGGCTGGGTGAGCAGTTCTTC
length: 10; V: TRBV29-1; D: -; size: many; J: TRBJ2-2; CDR3: CSVMVGELFF; DNA: TGCAGCGTTATGGTCGGGGAGCTGTTTTTT
length: 17; V: TRBV20-1; D: TRBD2; size: few; J: TRBJ2-1; CDR3: CSATGTSGSPSYNEQFF; DNA: TGCAGTGCAACCGGGACTAGCGGGAGCCCCTCCTACAATGAGCAGTTCTTC
length: 14; V: TRBV20-1; D: TRBD1; size: many; J: TRBJ2-7; CDR3: CSARALDREYEQYF; DNA: TGCAGTGCTAGAGCACTAGACAGGGAGTACGAGCAGTACTTC
length: 14; V: TRBV20-1; D: TRBD1; size: few; J: TRBJ1-5; CDR3: CSARRPTGDQPQHF; DNA: TGCAGTGCTCGCCGTCCGACAGGGGATCAGCCCCAGCATTTT
length: 16; V: TRBV4-1; D: TRBD2; size: many; J: TRBJ2-1; CDR3: CASSHLSGGVYNEQFF; DNA: TGCGCCAGCAGCCACCTTAGCGGGGGTGTCTACAATGAGCAGTTCTTC
length: 14; V: TRBV20-1; D: TRBD1; size: many; J: TRBJ2-1; CDR3: CSATRDRVYNEQFF; DNA: TGCAGTGCTACCCGGGACAGGGTGTACAATGAGCAGTTCTTC
length: 15; V: TRBV7-2; D: -; size: -; J: TRBJ1-5; CDR3: CASSLVVGVQEPQHF; DNA: TGTGCCAGCAGCTTAGTAGTGGGGGTACAGGAGCCCCAGCATTTT
length: 16; V: TRBV12-3/TRBV12-4; D: TRBD1; size: many; J: TRBJ2-2; CDR3: CASSLPGQGPTGELFF; DNA: TGTGCCAGCAGCCTTCCGGGACAGGGCCCCACCGGGGAGCTGTTTTTT
length: 13; V: TRBV20-1; D: TRBD1; size: few; J: TRBJ1-5; CDR3: CSAGEQGGQPQHF; DNA: TGCAGTGCTGGCGAACAGGGGGGTCAGCCCCAGCATTTT
length: 13; V: TRBV27; D: -; size: -; J: TRBJ2-7; CDR3: CASSLRDNYEQYF; DNA: TGTGCCAGCAGTCTGAGGGACAACTACGAGCAGTACTTC
length: 15; V: TRBV5-1; D: TRBD1; size: many; J: TRBJ1-5; CDR3: CASSLGTGWNQPQHF; DNA: TGCGCCAGCAGCTTAGGGACAGGGTGGAATCAGCCCCAGCATTTT
length: 14; V: TRBV28; D: -; size: -; J: TRBJ2-5; CDR3: CASSLAGNQETQYF; DNA: TGTGCCAGCAGTTTGGCAGGCAACCAAGAGACCCAGTACTTC
length: 16; V: TRBV20-1; D: -; size: -; J: TRBJ2-4; CDR3: CSARVGPGLAKNIQYF; DNA: TGCAGTGCTAGAGTTGGTCCGGGGCTGGCCAAAAACATTCAGTACTTC
length: 11; V: TRBV20-1; D: -; size: few; J: TRBJ1-2; CDR3: CSADREYGYTF; DNA: TGCAGTGCTGATCGGGAGTATGGCTACACCTTC
length: 13; V: TRBV7-2; D: -; size: many; J: TRBJ2-7; CDR3: CASSLTVTYEQYF; DNA: TGTGCCAGCAGCCTGACCGTAACCTACGAGCAGTACTTC
length: 15; V: TRBV27; D: -; size: many; J: TRBJ2-2; CDR3: CASSPGVVTTGELFF; DNA: TGTGCCAGCAGCCCCGGGGTGGTAACCACCGGGGAGCTGTTTTTT
length: 13; V: TRBV12-3/TRBV12-4; D: -; size: -; J: TRBJ2-3; CDR3: CASSHGSTDTQYF; DNA: TGTGCCAGCTCACACGGAAGCACAGATACGCAGTATTTT
length: 11; V: TRBV12-3/TRBV12-4; D: -; size: many; J: TRBJ2-2; CDR3: CASSLPGELFF; DNA: TGTGCCAGCAGTTTACCGGGGGAGCTGTTTTTT
length: 11; V: TRBV27; D: -; size: few; J: TRBJ2-7; CDR3: CASTIGNEQYF; DNA: TGTGCCAGCACCATTGGGAACGAGCAGTACTTC
length: 14; V: TRBV6-1; D: -; size: many; J: TRBJ2-1; CDR3: CASSEVGVLNEQFF; DNA: TGTGCCAGCAGTGAAGTCGGGGTTCTCAATGAGCAGTTCTTC
length: 15; V: TRBV11-2; D: -; size: many; J: TRBJ1-1; CDR3: CASSLVQGRVGKAFF; DNA: TGTGCCAGCAGCTTAGTCCAGGGGAGGGTTGGTAAAGCTTTCTTT
length: 15; V: TRBV28; D: TRBD2; size: -; J: TRBJ2-7; CDR3: CASSAQLAGNYEQYF; DNA: TGTGCCAGCAGTGCCCAACTAGCGGGTAACTACGAGCAGTACTTC
length: 15; V: TRBV7-2; D: TRBD1; size: few; J: TRBJ2-2; CDR3: CASSQGAIPTGELFF; DNA: TGTGCCAGCAGCCAGGGGGCTATTCCCACCGGGGAGCTGTTTTTT
length: 14; V: TRBV4-1; D: -; size: few; J: TRBJ1-1; CDR3: CASSPAVVATEAFF; DNA: TGCGCCAGCAGCCCGGCAGTCGTGGCCACTGAAGCTTTCTTT
length: 16; V: TRBV5-5; D: -; size: -; J: TRBJ2-3; CDR3: CASSLAPGLRTDTQYF; DNA: TGTGCCAGCAGCTTGGCCCCGGGTTTGAGAACAGATACGCAGTATTTT
length: 17; V: TRBV29-1; D: TRBD2; size: few; J: TRBJ2-5; CDR3: CSVDPAGGPLYQETQYF; DNA: TGCAGCGTTGATCCAGCGGGAGGGCCGCTGTACCAAGAGACCCAGTACTTC
length: 14; V: TRBV12-3/TRBV12-4; D: TRBD1; size: -; J: TRBJ1-1; CDR3: CASSSGQGATEAFF; DNA: TGTGCCAGCAGTTCAGGACAGGGGGCCACTGAAGCTTTCTTT
length: 14; V: TRBV27; D: -; size: -; J: TRBJ1-5; CDR3: CASSPGLGNQPQHF; DNA: TGTGCCAGCAGCCCGGGGCTAGGCAATCAGCCCCAGCATTTT
length: 14; V: TRBV12-3/TRBV12-4; D: -; size: many; J: TRBJ2-1; CDR3: CASSLSSVYNEQFF; DNA: TGTGCCAGCAGTTTGAGTAGCGTATACAATGAGCAGTTCTTC
length: 14; V: TRBV5-4; D: -; size: few; J: TRBJ2-7; CDR3: CASSFSRDGYEQYF; DNA: TGTGCCAGCAGCTTCTCCCGGGACGGCTACGAGCAGTACTTC
length: 12; V: TRBV4-2; D: -; size: many; J: TRBJ2-3; CDR3: CASSQEPQTQYF; DNA: TGTGCCAGCAGCCAAGAACCCCAGACGCAGTATTTT
length: 15; V: TRBV20-1; D: TRBD2; size: -; J: TRBJ2-3; CDR3: CSARFLGLAGDTQYF; DNA: TGCAGTGCTAGATTTTTGGGGCTAGCGGGGGATACGCAGTATTTT
length: 13; V: TRBV7-2; D: -; size: -; J: TRBJ1-5; CDR3: CATRVSLNQPQHF; DNA: TGTGCCACTAGAGTCAGCTTAAATCAGCCCCAGCATTTT
length: 15; V: TRBV7-8; D: -; size: few; J: TRBJ2-7; CDR3: CASSLGRDRSYEQYF; DNA: TGTGCCAGCAGCTTAGGTAGAGACAGGTCCTACGAGCAGTACTTC
length: 13; V: TRBV11-2; D: TRBD1; size: few; J: TRBJ1-1; CDR3: CASSLGSTGPAFF; DNA: TGTGCCAGCAGCTTAGGCTCGACAGGGCCTGCTTTCTTT
length: 17; V: TRBV12-3/TRBV12-4; D: TRBD2; size: many; J: TRBJ2-7; CDR3: CASSLFASGTNSYEQYF; DNA: TGTGCCAGCAGTTTATTTGCTAGCGGAACAAATTCCTACGAGCAGTACTTC
length: 14; V: TRBV11-2; D: -; size: -; J: TRBJ2-1; CDR3: CASSPTSVYNEQFF; DNA: TGTGCCAGCAGCCCCACTAGTGTCTACAATGAGCAGTTCTTC
length: 12; V: TRBV12-3/TRBV12-4; D: TRBD2; size: many; J: TRBJ2-1; CDR3: CASTLAGPSLSF; DNA: TGTGCCAGCACCCTAGCGGGGCCGTCCCTATCCTTC
length: 12; V: TRBV20-1; D: -; size: -; J: TRBJ2-1; CDR3: CSARTSPEGWFF; DNA: TGCAGTGCTAGGACTTCTCCGGAGGGTTGGTTCTTC
length: 14; V: TRBV20-1; D: -; size: many; J: TRBJ2-3; CDR3: CSAERFRSTDTQYF; DNA: TGCAGCGCCGAGAGGTTTCGTAGCACAGATACGCAGTATTTT
length: 19; V: TRBV15; D: TRBD2; size: many; J: TRBJ2-7; CDR3: CATSRDFLTTSGGAYEQYF; DNA: TGTGCCACCAGCAGAGATTTTCTTACTACTAGCGGGGGAGCCTACGAGCAGTACTTC
length: 13; V: TRBV5-1; D: -; size: -; J: TRBJ1-5; CDR3: CASSGPINQPQHF; DNA: TGCGCCAGCAGTGGACCGATCAATCAGCCCCAGCATTTT
length: 12; V: TRBV20-1; D: TRBD1; size: many; J: TRBJ2-1; CDR3: CSAEDRDNEQFF; DNA: TGCAGTGCTGAGGACAGGGATAATGAGCAGTTCTTC
length: 14; V: TRBV5-5; D: -; size: -; J: TRBJ2-5; CDR3: CASSLGVFQETQYF; DNA: TGTGCCAGCAGCTTGGGGGTCTTCCAAGAGACCCAGTACTTC
length: 15; V: TRBV12-3/TRBV12-4; D: TRBD2; size: -; J: TRBJ2-2; CDR3: CASGTSGYITGELFF; DNA: TGTGCCAGCGGGACTAGCGGGTATATCACCGGGGAGCTGTTTTTT
length: 15; V: TRBV12-3/TRBV12-4; D: TRBD2; size: -; J: TRBJ2-3; CDR3: CASSILAGGADTQYF; DNA: TGTGCCAGCAGCATACTTGCGGGAGGGGCAGATACGCAGTATTTT
length: 15; V: TRBV27; D: TRBD1; size: -; J: TRBJ2-1; CDR3: CASSTDRVWYNEQFF; DNA: TGTGCCAGCAGCACTGACAGGGTTTGGTACAATGAGCAGTTCTTC
length: 15; V: TRBV12-3/TRBV12-4; D: TRBD1; size: -; J: TRBJ2-7; CDR3: CASSQFTGGGYEQYF; DNA: TGTGCCAGCAGCCAATTTACAGGGGGCGGCTACGAGCAGTACTTC
length: 15; V: TRBV29-1; D: -; size: few; J: TRBJ1-1; CDR3: CSVTLPRQMNTEAFF; DNA: TGCAGCGTGACATTACCTCGCCAAATGAACACTGAAGCTTTCTTT
length: 14; V: TRBV29-1; D: -; size: many; J: TRBJ2-3; CDR3: CSVWQGTTTDTQYF; DNA: TGCAGCGTTTGGCAGGGGACTACCACAGATACGCAGTATTTT
length: 11; V: TRBV6-2/TRBV6-3; D: -; size: many; J: TRBJ2-1; CDR3: CASSYGLKQFF; DNA: TGTGCCAGCAGTTACGGCCTCAAACAGTTCTTC
length: 15; V: TRBV12-3/TRBV12-4; D: -; size: -; J: TRBJ1-6; CDR3: CASSPRDGGHSPLHF; DNA: TGTGCCAGCAGCCCTCGGGACGGGGGCCATTCACCCCTCCACTTT
length: 16; V: TRBV29-1; D: TRBD1; size: -; J: TRBJ2-4; CDR3: CSVGRTGGGTKNIQYF; DNA: TGCAGCGTTGGCCGGACAGGAGGAGGAACCAAAAACATTCAGTACTTC
length: 16; V: TRBV4-2; D: TRBD1; size: many; J: TRBJ2-3; CDR3: CASSAWPGQGADTQYF; DNA: TGTGCCAGCAGCGCTTGGCCGGGACAGGGGGCCGATACGCAGTATTTT
length: 11; V: TRBV12-3/TRBV12-4; D: -; size: many; J: TRBJ2-5; CDR3: CASSWGETQYF; DNA: TGTGCCAGCAGTTGGGGAGAGACCCAGTACTTC
length: 13; V: TRBV29-1; D: -; size: few; J: TRBJ2-2; CDR3: CSVPTTNTGELFF; DNA: TGCAGCGTCCCCACAACGAACACCGGGGAGCTGTTTTTT